The 8 T cell receptor beta chains presented below share a single source sample, sequenced in a study of shared clonotypes between healthy human individuals. Generated by immunoSEQ multiplex PCR, the TCRdb table keeps only in-frame clones and is missing some. The data show 2 million or so clones, 95% seen once. The sample consisted of naive CD4+ T cells sorted from blood. The subset was: CD45RA+ positively selected. These receptors came from a young man in good health.

V and J are TRBV11-2 and TRBJ2-2; a weak D match, TRBD2 (6 bases). Trimming took 8 bases from V and 5 from J, leaving 15 bases between them. The CDR3 covers 14 residues. Per the germline V gene, CDR1 is SGHAT and CDR2 is FQNNGV. CDR3 nucleotide sequence: TGTGCCAGCGGCGCGCGGGGTGGGACCGGGGAGCTGTTTTTT. Translating gives CASGARGGTGELFF.

CDR3 sequence: CASSVEDRGPIDTQYF. Written as DNA, the CDR3 is TGTGCCAGCAGCGTAGAAGACAGGGGGCCTATAGATACGCAGTATTTT. This chain joins TRBV9 and TRBJ2-3, with 10 bases identical to TRBD1. The CDR3 runs to 16 residues. Germline V gene lookup returns CDR1 SGDLS and CDR2 YYNGEE. V lost 0 bases and J lost 5; bases outside the gene matches: 6.

The V gene is TRBV6-5, the J gene TRBJ1-1, with 8 nucleotides matching TRBD1. Trimming cost V 4 bases and J 4 bases; bases outside gene matches: 8. This CDR3 region has 15 residues. The V gene's germline CDR1 is MNHEY and CDR2 SVGAGI. CDR3 sequence (DNA): TGTGCCAGCAGTTCTCGGACAGGGCAAGGCACTGAAGCTTTCTTT. Encoded protein: CASSSRTGQGTEAFF.

About this clone itself: The same CDR3 is also encoded by other DNA sequences in this sample. The chain has TRBV5-1 and TRBJ1-1; D unresolved. This CDR3 contains 15 residues. Germline lookup yields CDR1 SGHRS and CDR2 YFSETQ. The V and J ends lost 0 bases and 0 bases respectively, with 9 bases between them. The CDR3 loop reads CASSLEVSLNTEAFF. DNA for the CDR3: TGCGCCAGCAGCTTGGAGGTCAGTCTGAACACTGAAGCTTTCTTT.

The chain recombines TRBV2 with TRBJ2-3; TRBD2 matches at 7 bases. This CDR3 is 14 amino acids long. Per germline, CDR1 SNHLY and CDR2 FYNNEI. DNA of the CDR3: TGTACCTCCGGGGCGGGAGCTGGCACAGATACGCAGTATTTT. It yields the protein CTSGAGAGTDTQYF. Full variable domain (missing parts from reference TRBV2 and TRBJ2-3): EPEVTQTPSHQVTQMGQEVILRCVPISNHLYFYWYRQILGQKVEFLVSFYNNEISEKSEIFDDQFSVERPDGSNFTLKIRSTKLEDSAMYFCTSGAGAGTDTQYFGPGTRLTVL.

V is TRBV5-1 and J is TRBJ1-6; D call uncertain. Germline V gives CDR1 SGHRS, CDR2 YFSETQ. Trimming left V 0 bases short and J 4 bases short, with 11 bases between. The CDR3 loop spans 16 amino acids. The CDR3 protein is CASSLGVPLYNSPLHF. The DNA of the CDR3 is TGCGCCAGCAGCTTGGGCGTGCCGCTTTATAATTCACCCCTCCACTTT.

The gene calls are TRBV7-8 and TRBJ2-7; a weak D match, TRBD1 (6 bases). V dropped 5 bases and J dropped 3 bases, with 14 bases sitting between them. Germline CDR1 and CDR2: SGHVS and FQNEAQ. The CDR3 contains 14 residues. CDR3: CASSRQDRVYEQYF. DNA for the CDR3: TGTGCCAGCAGCCGCCAGGACAGAGTCTACGAGCAGTACTTC.

The chain has TRBV19 and TRBJ1-2; D not certain. V lost 4 bases and J 8 bases, leaving 20 bases between the germline ends. The CDR3 covers 15 residues. In germline, CDR1 is LNHDA, CDR2 SQIVND (reference sequence). CDR3 DNA: TGTGCCAGTAGTAGCCTCCGGGATTCCCTAGGAGGCTACACCTTC. Its translation is CASSSLRDSLGGYTF. Full variable domain (rest looked up from reference TRBV19 and TRBJ1-2): DGGITQSPKYLFRKEGQNVTLSCEQNLNHDAMYWYRQDPGQGLRLIYYSQIVNDFQKGDIAEGYSVSREKKESFPLTVTSAQKNPTAFYLCASSSLRDSLGGYTFGSGTRLTVV.